This note documents a single T cell receptor (beta chain) sequence. This entry is derived from a study of blood T cell repertoires in COVID-19. The CDR3 has 13 amino acids. V dropped 6 bases and J dropped 7 bases, with 15 bases sitting between them. TCRdb keeps only in-frame clones here, not all; method: immunoSEQ multiplex PCR. The table has about 53,000 clones, 75% to 80% seen once; the top ten hold 40% to 45%. V is TRBV12-3 or TRBV12-4 and J is TRBJ1-2; possible D gene TRBD1, 5 bases. The sequence was obtained from a man aged 65-85 years with active or convalescent COVID-19. The sequencing sample was made of peripheral blood. The CDR3 DNA reads as TGTGCCAGCAGCCCCAATGGGGGGGGTGGCTACACCTTC. Translation: CASSPNGGGGYTF.